This TCR beta chain is from a study of T cell repertoires in cytomegalovirus infection. Study at large: Recently identified HLA-C-restricted CMV epitopes were used, and well-studied HLA-B-restricted CMV epitopes were used as well. Evidence of both CMV infection and a matching HLA type came from public TCR beta signatures.

CDR1 is LNHDA and CDR2 is SQIVND in the germline V gene (reference sequence). Trimming took 6 bases from V and 5 from J; bases not matched to a gene: 11. This CDR3 is 15 amino acids long. Of note for this clonotype: As yet, its antigen is unknown.

A single record per CDR3 protein comes from TCRdb applying MiXCR to the reads. The data contain some 320,000 distinct CDR3 sequences, roughly 28% of them singletons. This rearrangement joins TRBV19 to TRBJ1-1, with TRBD1 identical over 8 bases. The source is a human donor in good health (CMV status not recorded). Some clones in this sample may be carry-over from other donors' samples. Sequenced here: cultured PBMCs, sampled from culture after CMV antigen stimulation. The CDR3 loop reads CASRPRNRGITEAFF. The CDR3 DNA reads as TGTGCCAGTAGACCGAGGAACAGGGGGATAACTGAAGCTTTCTTT.